This T cell receptor (beta chain) was recovered during a study of cytomegalovirus exposure and HLA in healthy donors. Whole-study results and caveats: The study listed around 150 cytomegalovirus-associated TCR beta chains. Most of the TCR beta V segments (in an earlier analysis) were productive either about 90% or about 30% of the time.

V dropped 5 bases and J dropped 0 bases, with 8 bases sitting between them. The CDR3 covers 13 residues. Germline V gene sequence: CDR1 LGHNT, CDR2 FRNRAP. For this clone: Its cognate antigen is unknown.

The PCR used 60 Vbeta and 13 Jbeta primers. Assay used: immunoSEQ multiplex PCR; TCRdb lists only in-frame clones, some missing. The sample yields about 180,000 clones, approximately 72% seen once. The rearrangement links TRBV12-5 to TRBJ2-7; the D gene is possibly TRBD2 (5 bases). The source is a female donor in good health and CMV-seronegative. The sequencing sample was made of PBMCs. For the CDR3, the DNA is TGTGCTAGTGGTCCTCGGGACTCCTACGAGCAGTACTTC. This codes for CASGPRDSYEQYF. Using reference TRBV12-5 and TRBJ2-7 for the parts outside the CDR3, the full variable domain is DARVTQTPRHKVTEMGQEVTMRCQPILGHNTVFWYRQTMMQGLELLAYFRNRAPLDDSGMPKDRFSAEMPDATLATLKIQPSEPRDSAVYFCASGPRDSYEQYFGPGTRLTVT.